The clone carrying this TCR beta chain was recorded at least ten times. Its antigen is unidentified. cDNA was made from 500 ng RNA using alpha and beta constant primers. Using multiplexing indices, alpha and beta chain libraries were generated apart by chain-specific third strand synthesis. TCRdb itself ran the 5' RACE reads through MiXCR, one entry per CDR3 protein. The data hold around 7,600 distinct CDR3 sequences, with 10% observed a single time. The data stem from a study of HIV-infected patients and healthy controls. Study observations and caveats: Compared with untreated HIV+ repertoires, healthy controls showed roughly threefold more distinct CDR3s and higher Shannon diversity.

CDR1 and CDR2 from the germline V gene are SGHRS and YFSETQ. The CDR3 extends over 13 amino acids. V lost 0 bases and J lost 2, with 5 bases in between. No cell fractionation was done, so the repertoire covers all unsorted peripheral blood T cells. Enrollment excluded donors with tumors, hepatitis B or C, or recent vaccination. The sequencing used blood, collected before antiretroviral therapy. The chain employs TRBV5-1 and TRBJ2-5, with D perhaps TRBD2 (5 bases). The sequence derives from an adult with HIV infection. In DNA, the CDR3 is TGCGCCAGCAGCTTGGGGACTCAAGAGACCCAGTACTTC. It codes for CASSLGTQETQYF.